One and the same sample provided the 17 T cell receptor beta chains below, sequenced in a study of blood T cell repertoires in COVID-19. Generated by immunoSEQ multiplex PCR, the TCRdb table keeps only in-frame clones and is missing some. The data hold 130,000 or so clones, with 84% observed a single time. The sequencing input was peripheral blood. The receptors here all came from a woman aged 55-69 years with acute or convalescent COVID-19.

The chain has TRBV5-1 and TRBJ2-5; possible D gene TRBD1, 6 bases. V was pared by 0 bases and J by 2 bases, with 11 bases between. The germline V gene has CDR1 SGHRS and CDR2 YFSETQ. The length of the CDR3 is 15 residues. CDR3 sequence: CASSLAGTLQETQYF. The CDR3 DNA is TGCGCCAGCAGCTTGGCCGGGACACTTCAAGAGACCCAGTACTTC.

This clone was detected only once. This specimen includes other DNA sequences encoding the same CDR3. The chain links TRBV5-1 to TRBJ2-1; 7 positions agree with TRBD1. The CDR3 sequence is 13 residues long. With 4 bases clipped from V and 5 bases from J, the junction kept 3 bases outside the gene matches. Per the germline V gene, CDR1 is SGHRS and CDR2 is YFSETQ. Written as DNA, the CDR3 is TGCGCCAGCAGCCCGCAGGGGGACAATGAGCAGTTCTTC. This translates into CASSPQGDNEQFF.

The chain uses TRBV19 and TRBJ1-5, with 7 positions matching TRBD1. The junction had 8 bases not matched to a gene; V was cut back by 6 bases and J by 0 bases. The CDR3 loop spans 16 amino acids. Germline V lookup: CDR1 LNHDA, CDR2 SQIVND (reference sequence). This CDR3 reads CASSPGTAYSNQPQHF. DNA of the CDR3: TGTGCCAGTAGCCCTGGGACAGCTTATAGCAATCAGCCCCAGCATTTT.

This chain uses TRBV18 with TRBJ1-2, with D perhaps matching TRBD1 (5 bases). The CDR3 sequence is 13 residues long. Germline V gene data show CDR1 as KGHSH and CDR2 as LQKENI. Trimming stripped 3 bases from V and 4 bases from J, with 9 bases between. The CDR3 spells CASSPSGGYGYTF. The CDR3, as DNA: TGTGCCAGCTCACCGTCCGGGGGCTATGGCTACACCTTC. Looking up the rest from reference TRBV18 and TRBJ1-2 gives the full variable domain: NAGVMQNPRHLVRRRGQEARLRCSPMKGHSHVYWYRQLPEEGLKFMVYLQKENIIDESGMPKERFSAEFPKEGPSILRIQQVVRGDSAAYFCASSPSGGYGYTFGSGTRLTVV.

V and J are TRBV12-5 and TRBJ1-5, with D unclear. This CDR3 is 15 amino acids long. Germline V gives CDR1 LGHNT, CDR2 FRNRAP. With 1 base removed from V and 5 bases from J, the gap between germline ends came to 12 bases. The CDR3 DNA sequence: TGTGCTAGTGGTTTGGGGCAGGCCTCTCATCAGCCCCAGCATTTT. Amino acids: CASGLGQASHQPQHF.

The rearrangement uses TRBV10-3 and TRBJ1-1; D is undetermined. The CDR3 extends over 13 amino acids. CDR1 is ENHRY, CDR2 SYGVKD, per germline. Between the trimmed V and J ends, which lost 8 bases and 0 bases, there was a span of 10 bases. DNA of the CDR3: TGTGCCATCCAATCCGACATGAACACTGAAGCTTTCTTT. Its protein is CAIQSDMNTEAFF.

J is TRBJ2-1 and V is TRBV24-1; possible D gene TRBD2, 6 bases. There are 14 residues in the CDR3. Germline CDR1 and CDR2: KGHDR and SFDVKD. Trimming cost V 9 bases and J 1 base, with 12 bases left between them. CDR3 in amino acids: CATRAEGSYNEQFF. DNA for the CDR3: TGTGCCACCCGGGCGGAGGGTTCCTACAATGAGCAGTTCTTC.

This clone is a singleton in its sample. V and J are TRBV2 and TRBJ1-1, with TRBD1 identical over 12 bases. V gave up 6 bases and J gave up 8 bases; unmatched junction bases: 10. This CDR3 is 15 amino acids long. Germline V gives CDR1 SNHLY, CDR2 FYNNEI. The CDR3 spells CASRPGQGAAREAFF. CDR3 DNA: TGTGCCAGCAGACCGGGACAGGGGGCCGCCAGAGAAGCTTTCTTT.

The DNA of the CDR3 is TGTGCCATCACCGATGGGGACACTAACGAGCAGTACTTC. It yields the protein CAITDGDTNEQYF. The gene calls are TRBV10-3 and TRBJ2-7, with TRBD1 as a possible D gene (6 bases). V was pared by 7 bases and J by 5 bases, with 15 bases between. The CDR3 totals 13 residues. Germline V gene lookup returns CDR1 ENHRY and CDR2 SYGVKD.

CDR3 loop: CASSEPPPGTGGRGAFF. CDR3 bases: TGCGCCAGCAGTGAGCCGCCCCCCGGGACAGGAGGTCGAGGAGCTTTCTTT. The gene calls are TRBV10-2 and TRBJ1-1, with 8 nucleotides matching TRBD1. The CDR3 runs 17 residues. Germline loops: CDR1 WSHSY, CDR2 SAAADI. J lost 10 bases, V lost 2 bases, and 18 bases had no gene match.

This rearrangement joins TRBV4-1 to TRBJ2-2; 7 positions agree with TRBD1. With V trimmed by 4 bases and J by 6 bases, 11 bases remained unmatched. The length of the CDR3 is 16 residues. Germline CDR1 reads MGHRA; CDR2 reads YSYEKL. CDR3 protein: CASSRSTGIEAGELFF. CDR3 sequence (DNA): TGCGCCAGCAGCCGGTCGACAGGGATCGAGGCCGGGGAGCTGTTTTTT.

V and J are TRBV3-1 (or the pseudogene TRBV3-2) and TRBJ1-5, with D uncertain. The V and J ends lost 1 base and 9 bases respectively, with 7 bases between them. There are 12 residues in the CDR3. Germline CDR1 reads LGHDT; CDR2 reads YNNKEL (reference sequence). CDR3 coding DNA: TGTGCCAGCAGCCAAGGGGGAGGGCCCCAGCATTTT. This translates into CASSQGGGPQHF.

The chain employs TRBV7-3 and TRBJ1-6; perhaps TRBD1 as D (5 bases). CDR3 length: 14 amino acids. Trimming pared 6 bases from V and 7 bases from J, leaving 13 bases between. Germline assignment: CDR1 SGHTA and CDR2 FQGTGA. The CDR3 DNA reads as TGTGCCAGCAGTTCAATGGGGGGGAATTCACCCCTCCACTTT. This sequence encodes CASSSMGGNSPLHF.

DNA for the CDR3: TGTGCCAGCAGCTTGGAGCGACGGTCCGGGGCTGAAGCTTTCTTT. It is translated as CASSLERRSGAEAFF. The rearrangement links TRBV7-7 to TRBJ1-1; D remains ambiguous. Germline V gene data show CDR1 as SSHAT and CDR2 as FNYEAQ (reference sequence). Between the trimmed V and J ends, which lost 3 bases and 6 bases, there was a span of 17 bases. The CDR3 spans 15 residues.

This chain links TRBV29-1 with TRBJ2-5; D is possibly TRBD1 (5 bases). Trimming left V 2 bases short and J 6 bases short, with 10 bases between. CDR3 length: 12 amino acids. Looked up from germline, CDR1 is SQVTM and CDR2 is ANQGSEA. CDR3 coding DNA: TGCAGCGTTGAAAGGGGTGGGAAGACCCAGTACTTC. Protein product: CSVERGGKTQYF.

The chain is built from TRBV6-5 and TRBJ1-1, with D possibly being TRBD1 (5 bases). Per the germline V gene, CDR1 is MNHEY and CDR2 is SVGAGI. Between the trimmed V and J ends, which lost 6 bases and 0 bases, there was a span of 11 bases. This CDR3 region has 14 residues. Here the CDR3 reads CASREGYLNTEAFF. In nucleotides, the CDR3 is TGTGCCAGCAGGGAGGGGTATTTGAACACTGAAGCTTTCTTT.

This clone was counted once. The DNA of the CDR3 is TGTGCCAGCAGCGGGCTCTTCACAGATACGCAGTATTTT. Amino acids: CASSGLFTDTQYF. This rearrangement joins TRBV7-3 to TRBJ2-3; D not certain. The CDR3 runs to 13 residues. V lost 5 bases and J 2 bases, leaving 8 bases between the germline ends. Looked up from germline, CDR1 is SGHTA and CDR2 is FQGTGA.